Presented here are 7 T cell receptor beta chains from one specimen sequenced in a study of radiotherapy plus CTLA-4 blockade in lung cancer (dated by TCRdb to between 2017 and 2018). The library relied on the immunoSEQ multiplex PCR assay. TCRdb re-hosts the immuneACCESS table, in-frame sequences only. Its copies lack some clones; in the studies checked, an unresolved V gene accounts for under half of them, and the cause for the rest is not known. Present in this sample are 80,000 to 100,000 clones, around four fifths of which were seen just once. Together, the top ten hold 3% to 3.5% of the sample. Material: peripheral blood, obtained from a patient treated with radiotherapy plus ipilimumab. The receptor source for this set is a human donor with non-small cell lung cancer who had a partial response to radiotherapy plus ipilimumab.

The chain links TRBV7-2 to TRBJ1-1; D gene unclear. The germline V gene has CDR1 SGHTA and CDR2 FQGNSA. This CDR3 is 13 amino acids long. Trimming stripped 4 bases from V and 0 bases from J, with 6 bases between. CDR3 in amino acids: CASSSGMNTEAFF. CDR3 DNA: TGTGCCAGCAGCTCCGGGATGAACACTGAAGCTTTCTTT.

This clone was observed a few times. CDR3 nucleotide sequence: TGTGCCAGCAGCACTAGACCGTTGGACACTGAAGCTTTCTTT. This codes for CASSTRPLDTEAFF. This rearrangement joins TRBV7-8 to TRBJ1-1; D is uncertain. This CDR3 contains 14 residues. Germline CDR1 is SGHVS and CDR2 is FQNEAQ. The V gene lost 5 bases and the J gene lost 3 bases, with 13 bases spanning the gap.

This chain connects TRBV5-1 to TRBJ1-1, with D unresolved. V was trimmed by 0 bases and J by 1 base, leaving 10 bases between them. The V gene's germline CDR1 is SGHRS and CDR2 YFSETQ. The CDR3 is 15 residues long. The CDR3 DNA follows: TGCGCCAGCAGCTTGGGTCGCAGAGGGAACACTGAAGCTTTCTTT. Its protein is CASSLGRRGNTEAFF.

The chain has TRBV7-9 and TRBJ2-6; a possible D gene is TRBD2 (6 bases). The CDR3 has 15 amino acids. The V and J ends lost 5 bases and 4 bases respectively, with 12 bases between them. CDR1 is SEHNR, CDR2 FQNEAQ, per germline (reference sequence). CDR3: CASSPGETGANVLTF. The CDR3 bases are TGTGCCAGCAGCCCGGGGGAAACGGGGGCCAACGTCCTGACTTTC.

The CDR3 loop is CASSERQSREAFF. For the CDR3, the DNA is TGTGCCAGCAGTGAGCGACAGAGCCGTGAAGCTTTCTTT. The V call is TRBV6-1, the J call TRBJ1-1; a weak D match, TRBD1 (5 bases). This CDR3 comprises 13 residues. V was cut by 3 bases and J by 7 bases, with 12 bases left in between. Germline CDR1 reads MNHNS; CDR2 reads SASEGT.

The chain links TRBV18 to TRBJ2-5; TRBD1 aligns across 7 bases. The junction had 6 bases not matched to a gene; V was cut back by 10 bases and J by 1 base. This CDR3 spans 13 amino acids. Germline assignment: CDR1 KGHSH and CDR2 LQKENI. The CDR3 region has the DNA TGTGCCACTTCCCAGGGGGTCCAAGAGACCCAGTACTTC. Translated, it gives CATSQGVQETQYF.

The CDR3: CASSLEVGLAGVDEQFF. CDR3 sequence (DNA): TGCGCCAGCAGCTTGGAAGTTGGGCTAGCGGGAGTCGATGAGCAGTTCTTC. This sequence joins TRBV5-1 and TRBJ2-1, with TRBD2 matching 10 bases. The CDR3 runs to 17 residues. V lost 0 bases to trimming and J lost 8 bases; unmatched junction nucleotides: 11. Germline values: CDR1 SGHRS, CDR2 YFSETQ.